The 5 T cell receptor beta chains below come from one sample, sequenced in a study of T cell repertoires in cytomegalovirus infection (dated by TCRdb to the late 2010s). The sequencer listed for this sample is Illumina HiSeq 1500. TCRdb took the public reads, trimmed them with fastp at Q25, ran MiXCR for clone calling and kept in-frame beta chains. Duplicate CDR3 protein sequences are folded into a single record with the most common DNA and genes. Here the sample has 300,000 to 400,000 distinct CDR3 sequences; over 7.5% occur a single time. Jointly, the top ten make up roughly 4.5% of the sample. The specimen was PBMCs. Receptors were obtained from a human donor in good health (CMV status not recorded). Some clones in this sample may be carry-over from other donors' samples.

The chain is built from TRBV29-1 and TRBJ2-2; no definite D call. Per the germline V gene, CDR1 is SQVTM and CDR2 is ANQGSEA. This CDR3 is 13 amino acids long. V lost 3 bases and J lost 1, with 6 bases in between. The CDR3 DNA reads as TGCAGCGTTGATCCTGGGAACACCGGGGAGCTGTTTTTT. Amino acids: CSVDPGNTGELFF.

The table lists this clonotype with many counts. The CDR3 spells CASSSRGGANSPLHF. The CDR3 bases are TGTGCCAGCAGCTCGCGGGGGGGCGCTAATTCACCCCTCCACTTT. V is TRBV7-4 and J is TRBJ1-6, with D tentatively TRBD1 (6 bases). V was cut by 4 bases and J by 6 bases, with 13 bases left in between. There are 15 residues in the CDR3. Per germline, CDR1 SGHVT and CDR2 SQSDAQ.

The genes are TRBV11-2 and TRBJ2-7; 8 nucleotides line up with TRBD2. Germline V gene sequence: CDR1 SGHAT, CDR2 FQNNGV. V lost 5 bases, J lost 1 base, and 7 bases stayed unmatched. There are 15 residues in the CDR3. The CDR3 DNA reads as TGTGCCAGCAGCCCCCGGGGCGGGGGGTCCTACGAGCAGTACTTC. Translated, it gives CASSPRGGGSYEQYF.

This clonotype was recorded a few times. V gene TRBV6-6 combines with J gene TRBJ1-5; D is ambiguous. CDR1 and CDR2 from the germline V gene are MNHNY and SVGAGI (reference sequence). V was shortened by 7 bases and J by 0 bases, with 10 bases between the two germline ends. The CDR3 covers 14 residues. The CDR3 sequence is CASTILNSNQPQHF. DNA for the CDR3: TGTGCCAGCACCATACTTAATAGCAATCAGCCCCAGCATTTT.

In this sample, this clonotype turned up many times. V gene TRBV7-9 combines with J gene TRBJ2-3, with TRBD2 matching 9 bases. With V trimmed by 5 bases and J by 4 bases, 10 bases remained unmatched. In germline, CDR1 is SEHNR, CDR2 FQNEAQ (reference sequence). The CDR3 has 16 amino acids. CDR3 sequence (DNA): TGTGCCAGCAGCCACCATACGCGGGAGGGCGCAGATACGCAGTATTTT. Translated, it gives CASSHHTREGADTQYF.